What follows are 10 T cell receptor beta chains derived from one specimen sequenced in a study of siplizumab effects on memory and regulatory T cells. The assay was immunoSEQ multiplex PCR, and TCRdb's table has in-frame clones only and misses some. In the table there are 95,000 to 130,000 clones, roughly 94% of which are singletons. Sequenced: non-Treg CD4+ T cells sorted from blood. The receptors were gathered from a human donor in good health.

About this clone: Different DNA sequences within this sample yield the same CDR3. V is TRBV11-2 and J is TRBJ2-7, with D unresolved. Trimming pared 5 bases from V and 1 base from J, leaving 18 bases between. The CDR3 consists of 16 residues. Germline V gene sequence: CDR1 SGHAT, CDR2 FQNNGV. In DNA form, the CDR3 reads TGTGCCAGCAGCCTAGTCTCCGTCACAAGGTCCTACGAGCAGTACTTC. Residues: CASSLVSVTRSYEQYF.

This rearrangement joins TRBV27 to TRBJ1-1; D uncertain. The CDR3 contains 14 residues. The germline V and J ends were trimmed by 5 bases and 3 bases, with 13 bases remaining between them. Germline lookup yields CDR1 MNHEY and CDR2 SMNVEV (reference sequence). The CDR3 nucleotides are TGTGCCAGCAGTGCCGGAGGCTCGGACACTGAAGCTTTCTTT. This codes for CASSAGGSDTEAFF.

CDR3 in DNA: TGCAGCGCAAGGGGGGGTGAGACCCAGTACTTC. It encodes CSARGGETQYF. This sequence joins TRBV29-1 and TRBJ2-5; D is perhaps TRBD2 (7 bases). Germline-derived CDR1 and CDR2 are SQVTM and ANQGSEA. The CDR3 has 11 residues. V shed 7 bases and J shed 5 bases, with 11 bases lying between them.

This rearrangement joins TRBV7-9 to TRBJ1-3; TRBD1 might be the D (5 bases). Germline loops: CDR1 SEHNR, CDR2 FQNEAQ (reference sequence). The V and J ends lost 8 bases and 3 bases respectively, with 26 bases between them. The CDR3 contains 18 residues. CDR3 sequence reads: CASPTKGPHEAHGNTIYF. The CDR3 DNA reads as TGTGCCAGCCCCACCAAGGGGCCGCACGAAGCCCATGGAAACACCATATATTTT.

The J gene is TRBJ1-2, the V gene TRBV5-1, with 7 nucleotides matching TRBD1. The CDR3 runs 13 residues. Trimming cost V 4 bases and J 8 bases; bases outside gene matches: 8. In germline, CDR1 is SGHRS, CDR2 YFSETQ. Here the CDR3 DNA reads TGCGCCAGCAGCCCCGACAGGGTGGAGGGCTACACCTTC. Translating it yields CASSPDRVEGYTF.

The chain is built from TRBV18 and TRBJ1-2, with a possible D match to TRBD1 (6 bases). Germline V gene data show CDR1 as KGHSH and CDR2 as LQKENI. The CDR3 length is 13 residues. With 3 bases removed from V and 4 bases from J, the gap between germline ends came to 9 bases. CDR3 amino acids: CASSPPTGYGYTF. CDR3 sequence (DNA): TGTGCCAGCTCACCTCCGACAGGCTATGGCTACACCTTC.

The chain joins TRBV5-4 to TRBJ1-1; D uncertain. Between the trimmed V and J ends, which lost 0 bases and 6 bases, there was a span of 6 bases. The CDR3 loop spans 12 amino acids. The germline gives CDR1 SGHNT, CDR2 YYREEE (reference sequence). The CDR3 loop is CASSLEAAEAFF. The CDR3 nucleotides read TGTGCCAGCAGCTTGGAGGCGGCTGAAGCTTTCTTT.

This chain uses TRBV7-6 with TRBJ2-3; no definite D call. The CDR3 extends over 14 amino acids. Germline assignment: CDR1 SGHVS and CDR2 FNYEAQ. Trimming stripped 2 bases from V and 4 bases from J, with 10 bases between. The DNA for the CDR3 is TGTGCCAGCAGCTTAAATCAGGTCCCAGATACGCAGTATTTT. Translated: CASSLNQVPDTQYF.

The chain employs TRBV7-6 and TRBJ2-7; TRBD1 matches 7 bases. The germline gives CDR1 SGHVS, CDR2 FNYEAQ. V was pared by 2 bases and J by 2 bases, with 9 bases of the junction left unmatched. The CDR3 runs to 16 residues. Here the CDR3 DNA reads TGTGCCAGCAGCTTAAACCTGGCCAGGGGGACCTACGAGCAGTACTTC. This gives the protein CASSLNLARGTYEQYF.

This chain joins TRBV5-6 and TRBJ1-5; maybe TRBD1 (5 bases). Germline CDR1 and CDR2: SGHDT and YYEEEE. V lost 0 bases to trimming and J lost 5 bases, with 21 bases between them. This CDR3 is 18 amino acids long. Here the CDR3 reads CASSLELTGTGSDQPQHF. The CDR3 bases are TGTGCCAGCAGCTTGGAGTTAACCGGGACGGGGAGTGATCAGCCCCAGCATTTT.